This T cell receptor (beta chain) was sequenced during a study of vaccination and CD4 T cells after COVID-19. Study in general: About nine convalescent patients had mild and one had severe PCR-confirmed SARS-CoV-2 disease. Convalescent donors: six male, four female; seven Caucasian, two Asian, one multiracial, two Hispanic. Overlapping peptides of the spike proteins of SARS-CoV-2, HCoV-NL63, HCoV-OC43 and HCoV-229E were used for cell stimulation.

Treatment given: roughly 10-day PBMC culture with coronavirus spike peptide pools or control peptides (ViraFEST assay). ViraFEST used peptide pools to expand antigen-specific T cells and subsequently sequenced their TCRs. V dropped 3 bases and J dropped 10 bases, with 12 bases sitting between them. In germline, CDR1 is MNHNS, CDR2 SASEGT. The CDR3 consists of 13 residues. This clonotype has more than one count but fewer than ten. Its target is unknown. The Oncomine TCR Beta short-read assay generated sequence data from the DNA of cultured CD4+ T cells. TCRdb reprocessed the PCR reads via MiXCR and lists one record per CDR3 protein. The data contain about 17,000 distinct CDR3 sequences, 35% to 40% of them singletons.

J is TRBJ1-4 and V is TRBV6-1; maybe TRBD1 (5 bases). Material: CD4+ T cells from blood, cultured in vitro. The clonotype was recovered from a human donor who had recovered from COVID-19. The CDR3 nucleotides read TGTGCCAGCAGTGATAATAGGGGTGGAAAACTGTTTTTT. This translates into CASSDNRGGKLFF.